The clone carrying this T cell receptor beta chain was detected a few times. This sample is drawn from a study of early T cells in non-severe SARS-CoV-2 infection. MiXCR was run by TCRdb on the 5' RACE reads, yielding one entry per CDR3 protein. The sample has tens of thousands of distinct CDR3 sequences, 5.7% seen once. Looked up from germline, CDR1 is SGHTA and CDR2 is FQGNSA. The CDR3 loop spans 15 amino acids. The V end lost 0 bases, the J end lost 7 bases, and 13 bases lay between the germline ends. This receptor was taken from an adult who was a healthcare worker with PCR-confirmed SARS-CoV-2 infection or an uninfected control (not recorded which). Sequenced: whole blood. The chain combines TRBV7-2 with TRBJ2-1; tentatively, D is TRBD2 (6 bases). CDR3 DNA: TGTGCCAGCAGCTTAGCGTTATTAGGAGGGAATGAGCAGTTCTTC. Translating it yields CASSLALLGGNEQFF.